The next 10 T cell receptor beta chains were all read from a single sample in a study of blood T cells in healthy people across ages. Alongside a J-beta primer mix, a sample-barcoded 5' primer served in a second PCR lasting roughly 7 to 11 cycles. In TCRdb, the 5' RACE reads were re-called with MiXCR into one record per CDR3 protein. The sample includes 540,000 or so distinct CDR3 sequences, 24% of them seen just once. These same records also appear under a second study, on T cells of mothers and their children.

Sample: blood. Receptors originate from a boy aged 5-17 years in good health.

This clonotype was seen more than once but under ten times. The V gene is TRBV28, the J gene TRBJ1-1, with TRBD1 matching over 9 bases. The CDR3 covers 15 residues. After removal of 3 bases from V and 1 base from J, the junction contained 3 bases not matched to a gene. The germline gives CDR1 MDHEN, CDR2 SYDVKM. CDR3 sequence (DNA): TGTGCCAGCAGTTTTTCGGGACAGGGGAACACTGAAGCTTTCTTT. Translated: CASSFSGQGNTEAFF.

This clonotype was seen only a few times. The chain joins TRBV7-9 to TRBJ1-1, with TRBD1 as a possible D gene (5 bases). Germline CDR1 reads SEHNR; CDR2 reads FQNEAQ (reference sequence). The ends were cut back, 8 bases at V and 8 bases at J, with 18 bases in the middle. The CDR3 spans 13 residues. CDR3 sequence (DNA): TGTGCCAGCGGCAGCTTATCAGGGCCCGAAGCTTTCTTT. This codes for CASGSLSGPEAFF. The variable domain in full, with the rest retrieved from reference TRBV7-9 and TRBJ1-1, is DTGVSQNPRHKITKRGQNVTFRCDPISEHNRLYWYRQTLGQGPEFLTYFQNEAQLEKSRLLSDRFSAERPKGSFSTLEIQRTEQGDSAMYLCASGSLSGPEAFFGQGTRLTVV.

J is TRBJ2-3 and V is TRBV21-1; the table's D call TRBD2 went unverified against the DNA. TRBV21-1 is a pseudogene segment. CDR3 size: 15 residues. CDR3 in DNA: TGTGCCAGCAGCAAAGGGCGGACTCTCACAGATACGCAGTATTTT. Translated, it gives CASSKGRTLTDTQYF.

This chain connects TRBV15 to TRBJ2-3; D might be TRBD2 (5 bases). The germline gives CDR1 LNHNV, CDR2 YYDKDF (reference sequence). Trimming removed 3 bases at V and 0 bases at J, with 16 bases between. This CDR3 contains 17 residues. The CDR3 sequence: CATSSLIRAGSTDTQYF. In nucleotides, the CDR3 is TGTGCCACCAGCAGTTTAATAAGGGCGGGTAGCACAGATACGCAGTATTTT. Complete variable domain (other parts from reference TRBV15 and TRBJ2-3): DAMVIQNPRYQVTQFGKPVTLSCSQTLNHNVMYWYQQKSSQAPKLLFHYYDKDFNNEADTPDNFQSRRPNTSFCFLDIRSPGLGDTAMYLCATSSLIRAGSTDTQYFGPGTRLTVL.

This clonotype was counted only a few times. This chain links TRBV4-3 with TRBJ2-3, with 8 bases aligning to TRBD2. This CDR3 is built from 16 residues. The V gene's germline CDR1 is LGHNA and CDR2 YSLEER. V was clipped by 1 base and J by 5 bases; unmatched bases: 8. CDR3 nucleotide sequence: TGCGCCAGCAGCCAAGGCGAGGGGCGGGAGGAAGATACGCAGTATTTT. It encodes CASSQGEGREEDTQYF.

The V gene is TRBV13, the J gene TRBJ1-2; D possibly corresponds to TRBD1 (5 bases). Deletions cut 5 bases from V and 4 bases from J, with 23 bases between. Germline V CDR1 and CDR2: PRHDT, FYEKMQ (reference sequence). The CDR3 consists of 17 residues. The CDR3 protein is CASSRGDGRPWGYGYTF. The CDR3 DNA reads TGTGCCAGCAGCCGTGGGGACGGTCGGCCTTGGGGCTATGGCTACACCTTC.

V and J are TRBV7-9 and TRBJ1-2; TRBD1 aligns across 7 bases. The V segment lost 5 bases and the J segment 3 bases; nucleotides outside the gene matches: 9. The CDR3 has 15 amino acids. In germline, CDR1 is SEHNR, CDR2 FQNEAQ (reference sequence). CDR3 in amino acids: CASSLTGTAYYGYTF. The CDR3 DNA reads TGTGCCAGCAGCCTGACCGGGACAGCTTACTATGGCTACACCTTC.

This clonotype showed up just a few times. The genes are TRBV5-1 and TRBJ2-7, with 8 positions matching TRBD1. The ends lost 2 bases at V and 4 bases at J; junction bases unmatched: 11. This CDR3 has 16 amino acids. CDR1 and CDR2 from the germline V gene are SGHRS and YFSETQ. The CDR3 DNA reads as TGCGCCAGCAGCTTACTTGACAGGGGCCAAGATTACGAGCAGTACTTC. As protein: CASSLLDRGQDYEQYF.

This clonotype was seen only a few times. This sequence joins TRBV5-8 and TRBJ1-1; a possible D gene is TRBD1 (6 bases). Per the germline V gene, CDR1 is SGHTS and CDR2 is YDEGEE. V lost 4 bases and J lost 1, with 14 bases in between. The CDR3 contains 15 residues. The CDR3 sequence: CASSPTPTGNTEAFF. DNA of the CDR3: TGTGCCAGCAGCCCCACCCCGACAGGGAACACTGAAGCTTTCTTT.

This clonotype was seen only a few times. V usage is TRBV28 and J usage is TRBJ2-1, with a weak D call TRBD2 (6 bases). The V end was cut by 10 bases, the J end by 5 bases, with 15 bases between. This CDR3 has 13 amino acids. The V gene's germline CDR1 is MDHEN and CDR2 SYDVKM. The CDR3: CATHAGSNNEQFF. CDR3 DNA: TGTGCCACCCACGCGGGATCCAACAATGAGCAGTTCTTC.